One and the same sample provided the 8 T cell receptor beta chains below, sequenced in a study of PD-1 blockade in classical Hodgkin lymphoma. TCRdb's table, derived via immunoSEQ multiplex PCR, lists solely in-frame clones and lacks some. The sample yields about 93,000 clones, roughly 79% seen once. Each patient relapsed following autologous stem cell transplantation, and prior brentuximab vedotin exposure differed. The input for sequencing was peripheral blood mononuclear cells (PBMCs), taken before the second cycle of nivolumab. The receptors originated from a human donor with classical Hodgkin lymphoma.

V usage is TRBV9 and J usage is TRBJ2-2; D not resolved. Deletions cut 0 bases from V and 3 bases from J, with 9 bases between. The CDR3 has 15 residues. Germline CDR1 reads SGDLS; CDR2 reads YYNGEE. CDR3 nucleotide sequence: TGTGCCAGCAGCGTAGAGGTGCTGCACACCGGGGAGCTGTTTTTT. Translated: CASSVEVLHTGELFF. The complete variable domain, with remaining parts taken from reference TRBV9 and TRBJ2-2, reads DSGVTQTPKHLITATGQRVTLRCSPRSGDLSVYWYQQSLDQGLQFLIQYYNGEERAKGNILERFSAQQFPDLHSELNLSSLELGDSALYFCASSVEVLHTGELFFGEGSRLTVL.

V gene TRBV6-6 combines with J gene TRBJ1-5; D remains ambiguous. Per germline, CDR1 MNHNY and CDR2 SVGAGI (reference sequence). Trimming cost V 6 bases and J 2 bases, with 8 bases left between them. CDR3 length: 13 amino acids. This CDR3 reads CASSYDGNQPQHF. The DNA for the CDR3 is TGTGCCAGCAGCTATGATGGCAATCAGCCCCAGCATTTT.

This chain joins TRBV5-6 and TRBJ2-1; 12 bases fit TRBD2. The CDR3 covers 17 residues. V dropped 0 bases and J dropped 0; count of bases not matched to a gene: 1. In germline, CDR1 is SGHDT, CDR2 YYEEEE. The CDR3 bases are TGTGCCAGCAGCTTGGAACTAGCGGGAGGCTCCTACAATGAGCAGTTCTTC. Amino acids: CASSLELAGGSYNEQFF.

This clone was found once. J is TRBJ2-5 and V is TRBV2; D is perhaps TRBD2 (5 bases). V was cut by 4 bases and J by 2 bases, with 17 bases left in between. Germline lookup yields CDR1 SNHLY and CDR2 FYNNEI. The CDR3 contains 16 residues. Here the CDR3 reads CASSVGALVGQETQYF. DNA for the CDR3: TGTGCCAGCAGTGTGGGAGCCCTCGTGGGGCAAGAGACCCAGTACTTC.

The rearrangement uses TRBV18 and TRBJ2-3; D remains unclear. The V end lost 1 base, the J end lost 0 bases, and 11 bases lay between the germline ends. The CDR3 totals 16 residues. CDR1 and CDR2 (germline): KGHSH, LQKENI. In DNA, the CDR3 is TGTGCCAGCTCACCACTAGTACGAGGCAGCACAGATACGCAGTATTTT. Protein product: CASSPLVRGSTDTQYF. Variable domain in full (rest from reference TRBV18 and TRBJ2-3): NAGVMQNPRHLVRRRGQEARLRCSPMKGHSHVYWYRQLPEEGLKFMVYLQKENIIDESGMPKERFSAEFPKEGPSILRIQQVVRGDSAAYFCASSPLVRGSTDTQYFGPGTRLTVL.

V is TRBV2 and J is TRBJ1-2; 7 bases line up with TRBD1. The CDR3 contains 13 residues. Losses at the gene ends were 6 bases for V and 8 bases for J; bases not matched to a gene: 9. Germline V CDR1 and CDR2: SNHLY, FYNNEI. The CDR3 region has the DNA TGTGCCAGCAGCCGGGACAGCCAGATGGGCTACACCTTC. Translation gives CASSRDSQMGYTF.

This chain links TRBV18 with TRBJ1-5; 8 bases align to TRBD1. Germline CDR1 KGHSH, CDR2 LQKENI. V was clipped by 6 bases and J by 2 bases; unmatched bases: 6. The CDR3 is made up of 15 amino acids. CDR3 nucleotides: TGTGCCAGCTCCCACGACAGGGGTGGCAATCAGCCCCAGCATTTT. It codes for CASSHDRGGNQPQHF.

V gene TRBV5-5 combines with J gene TRBJ2-5; tentative D call: TRBD1 (6 bases). CDR1 is SGHKS, CDR2 YYEKEE, per germline (reference sequence). The CDR3 has 16 amino acids. V lost 4 bases and J lost 4, with 20 bases in between. The CDR3 region has the DNA TGTGCCAGCAGCCCACAGGCGGCCCAGGGGTCAGAGACCCAGTACTTC. Its translation is CASSPQAAQGSETQYF.